This T cell receptor (beta chain) originates from a study of shared clonotypes between healthy human individuals. Study-level information: A donor's plate count was three for CD4 naive and three for CD4 memory; CD8 naive had two and CD8 memory one.

This CDR3 has 11 amino acids. Between the trimmed V and J ends, which lost 5 bases and 4 bases, there was a span of 6 bases. Germline loops: CDR1 SEHNR, CDR2 FQNEAQ (reference sequence). Study results and limitations: A few donors shared approximately 5% of their naive CD4 clonotypes.

Genomic DNA belonging to each subset was distributed in equal measure over several immunoSEQ plates. Sequencing was performed with immunoSEQ multiplex PCR; in TCRdb, only in-frame clones are kept and a portion is missing. Found here are roughly 2.5 million clones, more than 80% of them singletons; the top ten hold over 0.12%. As concerns this clone: The antigen is not known. Additional DNA sequences in this sample encode the identical CDR3.

This chain joins TRBV7-9 and TRBJ2-7; the D gene is possibly TRBD2 (5 bases). The clonotype comes from a young man in good health. The specimen sequenced was naive CD4+ T cells sorted from blood. The subset denotes: CD45RA+ positively selected. The CDR3 DNA follows: TGTGCCAGCAGCCGCGGGTACGAGCAGTACTTC. It translates to CASSRGYEQYF.